The 20 T cell receptor beta chains reported below all come from one sample, sequenced in a study of blood T cells in healthy people across ages. The authors ran a second PCR of roughly 6 to 11 cycles using a sample-barcoded 5' primer and a J-beta primer mix. MiXCR, run by TCRdb on the 5' RACE reads, gives a single entry per CDR3 protein. The data show roughly 700,000 distinct CDR3 sequences, with roughly 49% seen just once and around 32% held by the top ten. The specimen sequenced was blood. The source is a woman aged 55-70 years in good health.

This chain uses TRBV20-1 with TRBJ1-1, with TRBD1 matching over 7 bases. Losses at the gene ends were 7 bases for V and 0 bases for J; bases not matched to a gene: 11. From germline, CDR1 is DFQATT and CDR2 SNEGSKA (reference sequence). The CDR3 is made up of 15 amino acids. The CDR3 coding sequence is TGCAGTGAAGTCCCTAGTCAGGGGGTGAACACTGAAGCTTTCTTT. It yields the protein CSEVPSQGVNTEAFF.

This rearrangement joins TRBV4-1 to TRBJ2-1; TRBD2 might be the D (5 bases). The CDR3 has 15 amino acids. Trimming took 1 base from V and 10 from J, leaving 17 bases between them. Germline V gives CDR1 MGHRA, CDR2 YSYEKL. The CDR3 sequence: CASSQGRLALREQFF. In nucleotides, the CDR3 is TGCGCCAGCAGCCAAGGAAGGCTAGCCTTGAGAGAGCAGTTCTTC.

This chain joins TRBV21-1 and TRBJ1-1. TRBV21-1 is flagged as a pseudogene. This CDR3 has 13 amino acids. This CDR3 reads CASSKERSAEAFF. CDR3 in DNA: TGTGCCAGCAGCAAAGAACGGTCCGCTGAAGCTTTCTTT.

This clonotype has a handful of counts. The chain links TRBV6-2 or TRBV6-3 to TRBJ2-3; 11 bases align to TRBD2. The CDR3 extends over 16 amino acids. Germline V lookup: CDR1 MNHEY, CDR2 SVGEGT. V lost 5 bases and J lost 4; bases outside the gene matches: 8. This CDR3 is CASSRPQTSGADTQYF. CDR3 coding DNA: TGTGCCAGCAGTCGACCCCAGACTAGCGGGGCAGATACGCAGTATTTT.

This chain joins TRBV6-6 and TRBJ2-1, with D unresolved. Trimming removed 2 bases at V and 5 bases at J, with 7 bases between. Germline CDR1 reads MNHNY; CDR2 reads SVGAGI (reference sequence). This CDR3 region has 13 residues. The CDR3 nucleotides read TGTGCCAGCAGTTACGGTCAGCACAATGAGCAGTTCTTC. Encoded protein: CASSYGQHNEQFF.

This clonotype was found once. The genes are TRBV7-9 and TRBJ2-7; D unclear. The CDR3 is 13 amino acids. The germline V gene has CDR1 SEHNR and CDR2 FQNEAQ (reference sequence). Trimming removed 5 bases from V and 2 bases from J, with 10 bases in between. This CDR3 is CASSIGETYEQYF. As DNA, the CDR3 is TGTGCCAGCAGCATAGGCGAAACCTACGAGCAGTACTTC.

The chain uses TRBV7-9 and TRBJ1-4; D is uncertain. There are 16 residues in the CDR3. Germline CDR1 and CDR2: SEHNR and FQNEAQ (reference sequence). The V and J ends lost 5 bases and 5 bases respectively, with 18 bases between them. The CDR3 sequence is CASSIHRAAGNEKLFF. In nucleotides, the CDR3 is TGTGCCAGCAGCATCCACCGGGCCGCAGGCAATGAAAAACTGTTTTTT.

This clonotype was observed once. CDR3 amino acids: CASNPSGRCWGQETQYF. The DNA for the CDR3 is TGTGCCAGCAATCCTAGCGGGAGATGTTGGGGGCAAGAGACCCAGTACTTC. The chain employs TRBV28 and TRBJ2-5, with 10 bases matching TRBD2. J gave up 2 bases and V 7 bases, and 13 bases lay outside the gene matches. This CDR3 region has 17 residues. Germline V lookup: CDR1 MDHEN, CDR2 SYDVKM.

The chain combines TRBV6-2 or TRBV6-3 with TRBJ2-3; 9 bases line up with TRBD2. V trimming: 2 bases; J trimming: 5 bases; junction bases outside the gene matches: 2. This CDR3 has 14 amino acids. CDR1 is MNHEY and CDR2 is SVGEGT in the germline V gene. The CDR3 is CASSYAGGRDTQYF. The CDR3 DNA reads as TGTGCCAGCAGTTACGCGGGAGGGCGAGATACGCAGTATTTT.

On this clonotype: At one end the junction does not follow the germline gene, possibly because of a read error. The CDR3 coding sequence is TGTGCCAGCAGCTTGACAGGGTTTGAGACCCAGTACTTT. It is translated as CASSLTGFETQYF. V usage is TRBV12-3 or TRBV12-4 and J usage is TRBJ2-5; 7 bases are a match to TRBD1. This CDR3 is 13 amino acids long.

The table lists this clonotype with many counts. This sequence joins TRBV4-2 and TRBJ2-4, with D tentatively TRBD1 or TRBD2 (5 bases each). V was pared by 5 bases and J by 2 bases, with 13 bases between. Germline CDR1 LGHNA, CDR2 YNFKEQ. The CDR3 has 15 amino acids. CDR3 sequence (DNA): TGTGCCAGCAGCTTACCGGGACGGACCAAAAACATTCAGTACTTC. Residues: CASSLPGRTKNIQYF.

In its sample, this clonotype was seen a few times. The genes are TRBV9 and TRBJ1-1; D may be TRBD1 (6 bases). Trimming shortened V by 1 base and J by 5 bases, and 9 bases separated the two germline ends. The CDR3 is 13 residues long. CDR1 and CDR2 from the germline V gene are SGDLS and YYNGEE. CDR3 in amino acids: CASSVFTGTEAFF. The DNA of the CDR3 is TGTGCCAGCAGCGTATTTACAGGGACTGAAGCTTTCTTT.

This clonotype has ten or more counts. The chain combines TRBV10-3 with TRBJ2-5; no reliable D call. The germline CDR1 and CDR2 sequences are ENHRY and SYGVKD. Trimming took off 3 bases at V and 1 base at J, with 9 bases between the two ends. This CDR3 has 14 residues. The CDR3 here is CAISEVGFQETQYF. The CDR3 nucleotides are TGTGCCATCAGTGAAGTGGGATTCCAAGAGACCCAGTACTTC.

The chain has TRBV7-2 and TRBJ2-3, with unresolved D. CDR1 and CDR2 (germline): SGHTA, FQGNSA. The CDR3 loop spans 15 amino acids. Trimming removed 1 base from V and 2 bases from J, with 10 bases in between. CDR3 bases: TGTGCCAGCAGCTTAGATGGCCTTAACACAGATACGCAGTATTTT. It encodes CASSLDGLNTDTQYF.

The chain combines TRBV6-5 with TRBJ1-1; TRBD1 agrees at 9 bases. CDR1 and CDR2 (germline): MNHEY, SVGAGI. V lost 6 bases to trimming and J lost 6 bases; unmatched junction nucleotides: 14. This CDR3 spans 16 amino acids. CDR3 in amino acids: CASRTRGDRAGAEAFF. CDR3 nucleotides: TGTGCCAGCAGAACTCGAGGGGACAGGGCCGGTGCTGAAGCTTTCTTT.

The chain links TRBV20-1 to TRBJ2-7; D is undetermined. From germline, CDR1 is DFQATT and CDR2 SNEGSKA (reference sequence). This CDR3 is built from 12 residues. Trimming left V 0 bases short and J 11 bases short, with 14 bases between. The CDR3 DNA reads as TGCAGTGCTAGAGATCTCGAGGACCCCAAGTACTTC. Translation gives CSARDLEDPKYF.

The J gene is TRBJ1-2, the V gene TRBV18; D call uncertain. V lost 0 bases, J lost 0 bases, and 8 bases lay in between. The CDR3 sequence is 15 residues long. Germline-derived CDR1 and CDR2 are KGHSH and LQKENI. CDR3 sequence (DNA): TGTGCCAGCTCACCACCGGAGATAACTAACTATGGCTACACCTTC. It encodes CASSPPEITNYGYTF.

This clonotype has a handful of counts. The V and J genes are TRBV5-8 and TRBJ2-5, with D hard to call. V was shortened by 0 bases and J by 3 bases, with 6 bases between the two germline ends. Germline lookup yields CDR1 SGHTS and CDR2 YDEGEE. The CDR3 consists of 13 residues. CDR3 DNA: TGTGCCAGCAGCTTGGATCTAGAAGAGACCCAGTACTTC. This gives the protein CASSLDLEETQYF.

The sample holds many counts of this clonotype. This chain links TRBV28 with TRBJ2-7; either TRBD1 or TRBD2 may supply D (5 bases each). Germline CDR1 is MDHEN and CDR2 is SYDVKM. V lost 7 bases, J lost 2 bases, and 12 bases lay in between. The CDR3 spans 13 residues. The CDR3: CASTRDATYEQYF. Written as DNA, the CDR3 is TGTGCCAGCACCCGGGACGCGACCTACGAGCAGTACTTC.

The V and J genes are TRBV29-1 and TRBJ2-7, with 15 positions matching TRBD2. J lost 3 bases, V lost 2 bases, and 14 bases had no gene match. The CDR3 loop spans 19 amino acids. Germline V lookup: CDR1 SQVTM, CDR2 ANQGSEA. Here the CDR3 reads CSVELTGTSGRYSFYEQYF. CDR3 bases: TGCAGCGTTGAACTCACCGGGACTAGCGGGAGGTATAGTTTCTACGAGCAGTACTTC.